The following is a T cell receptor beta chain sequence with its context. Sequencing used immunoSEQ multiplex PCR; TCRdb keeps in-frame clones, though not all of them. The sample gives fewer than 95,000 clones, approximately 89% of which show up once; over 0.7% is in the top ten. This entry is derived from a study of OX40 agonist ivuxolimab in advanced cancers. The CDR3 runs to 14 residues. Germline CDR1 reads SGDLS; CDR2 reads YYNGEE. The V segment lost 4 bases and the J segment 4 bases; nucleotides outside the gene matches: 3. The rearrangement joins TRBV9 to TRBJ1-4; 8 nucleotides align to TRBD1. The sample in question was CD4+ or CD8+ T cells sorted from blood, obtained in a trial of the OX40 agonist ivuxolimab. The TCR originated in an adult with an advanced solid tumor such as melanoma, head and neck, liver or kidney cancer. CDR3: CASSSTGGNEKLFF. The CDR3 nucleotides are TGTGCCAGCAGCTCAACAGGGGGTAATGAAAAACTGTTTTTT.